This T cell receptor beta chain came from a study of spatial heterogeneity in lung cancer. Stated time point: sample taken at primary tumor resection. This clonotype was recorded many times. CDR1 SEHNR and CDR2 FQNEAQ come from the germline V gene (reference sequence). V trimming: 5 bases; J trimming: 7 bases; junction bases outside the gene matches: 8. The CDR3 sequence is 14 residues long. TCRdb fed the 5' RACE reads into MiXCR, producing one record per CDR3 protein. The sample consists of 60,000 or so distinct CDR3 sequences, roughly 5.9% of them appearing once. The J gene is TRBJ1-5, the V gene TRBV7-9; 7 bases are shared with TRBD1. The input for sequencing was PBMCs, taken at surgery. This clonotype originated in a female donor with early-stage non-small cell lung cancer. CDR3 loop: CASSPGQPNQPQHF. The CDR3 DNA reads as TGTGCCAGCAGCCCGGGACAGCCTAACCAGCCCCAGCATTTT.